This entry features one T cell receptor beta chain sequence. The CDR3 has 14 residues. V lost 2 bases and J 10 bases, leaving 13 bases between the germline ends. CDR1 and CDR2 (germline): KGHDR, SFDVKD. During its preparation, the TCRbeta library received unique molecular identifiers. TCRdb processed the PCR reads anew with MiXCR; each CDR3 protein has one entry. The sample gives around 680,000 distinct CDR3 sequences, 15% to 20% of which show up once; 1.1% is in the top ten. The source of the sample is a study of T-cell reconstitution after alpha-beta-depleted transplantation in children. Sequenced here: PBMCs from the stem cell graft donor, sampled from the stem cell graft. This clonotype was sampled from a human donor who donated a stem cell graft to a child with acute myeloid leukemia. This chain links TRBV24-1 with TRBJ1-4; no clear D gene. The CDR3 DNA follows: TGTGCCACCAGTGATTCCGGGCGCCGGGGAAAACTGTTTTTT. It is translated as CATSDSGRRGKLFF.